This is a list of T cell receptor beta chains from one sample in a study of regulatory T cells in long-lasting Graves disease. Using its own MiXCR run on the multiplex PCR reads, TCRdb lists one record per CDR3 protein. The sample holds around 250,000 distinct CDR3 sequences, approximately 18% seen once. This same sample was also taken into another study, of T cells in Graves' hyperthyroidism and ophthalmopathy.

This material consisted of peripheral blood mononuclear cells (PBMCs), taken at new diagnosis, from a patient treated with antithyroid drugs. Receptors were obtained from a woman younger than 45 with Graves disease. Each CDR3 is given with its conserved first and last residue. D genes are given only for firm matches. Clone size, where shown, is once, few, many, or a class for clones that have expanded.

d_gene | abundance | j_gene | v_gene | len | CDR3aa | CDR3nt
TRBD2 | many | TRBJ2-1 | TRBV7-2 | 15 | CASSHGGASINEQFF | TGTGCCAGCAGCCACGGGGGGGCCTCAATAAATGAGCAGTTCTTC
- | many | TRBJ1-5 | TRBV15 | 15 | CATSSGEVSNQPQHF | TGTGCCACCAGCAGTGGCGAGGTGAGCAATCAGCCCCAGCATTTT
TRBD2 | many | TRBJ2-5 | TRBV20-1 | 16 | CSARVPSGGAEETQYF | TGCAGTGCTAGGGTCCCTAGCGGGGGGGCAGAAGAGACCCAGTACTTC
- | many | TRBJ2-3 | TRBV7-6 | 12 | CASSFGADTQYF | TGTGCCAGCAGCTTTGGCGCAGATACGCAGTATTTT
TRBD1 | - | TRBJ2-7 | TRBV20-1 | 13 | CSALQGLDGEQYF | TGCAGTGCTTTACAGGGGCTGGATGGCGAGCAGTACTTC
- | many | TRBJ1-2 | TRBV20-1 | 13 | CSALRQIVYGYTF | TGCAGTGCCCTGCGACAGATAGTCTATGGCTACACCTTC
- | many | TRBJ1-6 | TRBV3-1 | 14 | CASSQDRVGSPLHF | TGTGCCAGCAGCCAAGATAGGGTTGGTTCACCCCTCCACTTT
TRBD1 | many | TRBJ1-1 | TRBV6-5 | 17 | CASSYPGQGDWDTEAFF | TGTGCCAGCAGTTACCCGGGACAGGGGGATTGGGACACTGAAGCTTTCTTT